The clone carrying this T cell receptor (beta chain) was seen a few times. The antigen is undetermined. Sampling consisted of one heparinised blood draw per donor, averaging around 120 mL. Sort purity for all populations was recorded as exceeding 98%. This specimen comes from a study of beta chain features in type 1 diabetes. Study-wide findings and caveats: Cells that show high TCR expression could be over-represented by cDNA sequencing. All four CD4+ subsets of Type 1 diabetes patients contained TCRB CDR3s that were moderately but significantly shorter. Although PCR might favor shorter templates, it would do so equally in patients and controls.

Isolated RNA was reverse transcribed in full, so expressed TCRB transcripts were sequenced. Profiled with immunoSEQ multiplex PCR; TCRdb holds only in-frame clones, not every one. This table has 600,000 or so clones, over 11% appearing once. The CDR3 spans 12 residues. CDR1 and CDR2 from the germline V gene are SQVTM and ANQGSEA. Losses at the gene ends were 4 bases for V and 8 bases for J; bases not matched to a gene: 3. The source of this sequence is a young man with type 1 diabetes. Sequencing was done on a sample of naive CD4+ T cells from blood. The chain joins TRBV29-1 to TRBJ1-4; 8 bases line up with TRBD1. The CDR3 loop reads CSVGQGKEKLFF. The DNA for the CDR3 is TGCAGCGTTGGACAGGGGAAGGAAAAACTGTTTTTT.